The next 10 T cell receptor beta chains were all read from a single sample in a study of blood T cell repertoires in COVID-19. Measured with immunoSEQ multiplex PCR; TCRdb has only the in-frame clones, and not every one. Found here are more than 250,000 clones, around 86% of them singletons; the top ten hold approximately 4%. The sequenced sample was peripheral blood. The receptors derive from a man between 18 and 29 years old with active or convalescent COVID-19.

The chain carries TRBV10-3 and TRBJ1-1, with TRBD1 matching over 7 bases. V gave up 9 bases and J gave up 2 bases; unmatched junction bases: 18. Germline CDR1 reads ENHRY; CDR2 reads SYGVKD. The CDR3 is 17 amino acids. The CDR3 DNA sequence: TGTGCCATATGGGACAGCGAAATGCTTAAACCTAACACTGAAGCTTTCTTT. Amino acid sequence: CAIWDSEMLKPNTEAFF.

This chain uses TRBV5-3 with TRBJ1-2; 7 bases align to TRBD1. TRBV5-3 is flagged as an ORF with uncertain function. With 5 bases clipped from V and 6 bases from J, the junction kept 10 bases outside the gene matches. The CDR3 has 14 residues. Here the CDR3 DNA reads TGTGCCAGAAGATCGGCGGACAGGTATCATGGCTACACCTTC. Amino acids: CARRSADRYHGYTF.

This chain joins TRBV3-1 (or the pseudogene TRBV3-2) and TRBJ1-1, with 9 nucleotides matching TRBD1. CDR3 length: 13 amino acids. V was pared by 0 bases and J by 7 bases, with 0 bases of the junction left unmatched. Germline V CDR1 and CDR2: LGHDT, YNNKEL (reference sequence). DNA for the CDR3: TGTGCCAGCAGCCAAGAGGACAGGGGTGAAGCTTTCTTT. Amino acids: CASSQEDRGEAFF.

The J gene is TRBJ1-2, the V gene TRBV29-1, with a tentative D call TRBD1 (5 bases). The germline V and J ends were trimmed by 5 bases and 10 bases, with 11 bases remaining between them. Germline-derived CDR1 and CDR2 are SQVTM and ANQGSEA. The CDR3 has 10 amino acids. The CDR3 nucleotides read TGCAGCGTTCTCCAGGGTCACTACACCTTC. Translation gives CSVLQGHYTF.

A single count supports this clone. The chain's CDR3 is CASSPQGLDGYTF. DNA for the CDR3: TGTGCCAGCAGTCCACAGGGACTAGATGGCTACACCTTC. The V gene is TRBV12-3 or TRBV12-4, the J gene TRBJ1-2, with a weak D call TRBD1 (6 bases). The CDR3 contains 13 residues. Trimming pared 5 bases from V and 6 bases from J, leaving 13 bases between.

The chain is built from TRBV7-9 and TRBJ1-6; D possibly corresponds to TRBD1 (5 bases). Germline V gene lookup returns CDR1 SEHNR and CDR2 FQNEAQ (reference sequence). Trimming stripped 7 bases from V and 7 bases from J, with 14 bases between. This CDR3 spans 14 amino acids. CDR3 sequence (DNA): TGTGCCAGCATCGACATGACAGCCAATTCACCCCTCCACTTT. This sequence encodes CASIDMTANSPLHF.

CDR3 bases: TGTGCCAGCGCCCAGAACACAGATACGCAGTATTTT. It yields the protein CASAQNTDTQYF. J is TRBJ2-3 and V is TRBV6-6; D is unclear. V was cut by 8 bases and J by 2 bases, with 8 bases left in between. This CDR3 has 12 amino acids. Germline V gene data show CDR1 as MNHNY and CDR2 as SVGAGI (reference sequence).

The rearrangement joins TRBV30 to TRBJ2-2; 10 nucleotides match TRBD2. With V trimmed by 5 bases and J by 6 bases, 15 bases remained unmatched. Germline loops: CDR1 GTSNPN, CDR2 SVGIG (reference sequence). CDR3 length: 17 amino acids. The CDR3 spells CAWGKAGGPLLAGELFF. CDR3 nucleotide sequence: TGTGCCTGGGGGAAAGCGGGGGGGCCGCTCCTAGCCGGGGAGCTGTTTTTT.

The table lists this clone with a count of one. The chain has TRBV9 and TRBJ1-2, with 7 nucleotides matching TRBD1. Trimming cost V 3 bases and J 1 base; bases outside gene matches: 6. Germline V lookup: CDR1 SGDLS, CDR2 YYNGEE. CDR3 length equals 15 residues. As DNA, the CDR3 is TGTGCCAGCAGCGCGACAGGGCGAGTTAACTATGGCTACACCTTC. This sequence encodes CASSATGRVNYGYTF.

The genes are TRBV9 and TRBJ2-2; the D gene is possibly TRBD2 (6 bases). CDR3 length: 15 amino acids. The V gene lost 0 bases and the J gene lost 0 bases, with 6 bases spanning the gap. Germline V gene data show CDR1 as SGDLS and CDR2 as YYNGEE. In DNA form, the CDR3 reads TGTGCCAGCAGCGTAGCGGGAGCGAACACCGGGGAGCTGTTTTTT. Its translation is CASSVAGANTGELFF. Using reference TRBV9 and TRBJ2-2 for the parts outside the CDR3, the full variable domain is DSGVTQTPKHLITATGQRVTLRCSPRSGDLSVYWYQQSLDQGLQFLIQYYNGEERAKGNILERFSAQQFPDLHSELNLSSLELGDSALYFCASSVAGANTGELFFGEGSRLTVL.